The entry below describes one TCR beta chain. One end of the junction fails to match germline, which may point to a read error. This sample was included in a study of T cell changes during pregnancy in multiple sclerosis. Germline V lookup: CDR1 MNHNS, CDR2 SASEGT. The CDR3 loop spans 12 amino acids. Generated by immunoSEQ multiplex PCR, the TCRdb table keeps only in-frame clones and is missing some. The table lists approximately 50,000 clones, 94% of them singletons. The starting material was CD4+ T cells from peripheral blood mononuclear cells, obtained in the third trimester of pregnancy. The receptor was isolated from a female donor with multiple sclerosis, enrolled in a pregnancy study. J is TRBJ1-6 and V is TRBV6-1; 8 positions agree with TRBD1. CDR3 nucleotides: TGTGCCAGCAGTCAGGGGGCCACGGTCACCGGATTT. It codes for CASSQGATVTGF.